This is a list of T cell receptor beta chains from one sample in a study of radiation and T cells in renal cell carcinoma. TCRdb's table, derived via immunoSEQ multiplex PCR, lists solely in-frame clones and lacks some. In the table there are more than 150,000 clones, over 80% of which are singletons. The sample in question was blood, obtained from a patient whose treatment included radiotherapy and nephrectomy. These receptors were collected from a woman in her forties or fifties with renal cell carcinoma. The CDR3 runs from the conserved cysteine through the conserved F or W. D genes are given only for firm matches. Size is stated for part of the rows, as once, few or many counts, or as a class when the clone is expanded.

J gene | D gene | clone size | V gene | CDR3 DNA | CDR3 protein
TRBJ2-5 | - | - | TRBV4-2 | TGTGCCAGCAGGGGAGAGGAGACCCAGTACTTC | CASRGEETQYF
TRBJ2-1 | TRBD2 | - | TRBV6-1 | TGTGCCAGCAGTGATTCCGGGACTAGCGGGGCCTATGAGCAGTTCTTC | CASSDSGTSGAYEQFF
TRBJ2-7 | TRBD1 | - | TRBV5-6 | TGTGCCAGCAGCTTGGGGACAGGGCGGGAGTACTTC | CASSLGTGREYF
TRBJ2-1 | - | - | TRBV5-1 | TGCGCCAGCAGCTTGGGACAGACTTACAATGAGCAGTTCTTC | CASSLGQTYNEQFF
TRBJ1-4 | TRBD1 | - | TRBV5-1 | TGCGCCAGCAGCCGACAGGGGGCGGGGGATAATGAAAAACTGTTTTTT | CASSRQGAGDNEKLFF
TRBJ1-5 | - | - | TRBV6-5 | TGTGCCAGCAGTTACCTTCCGACTGGGGGGAATCAGCCCCAGCATTTT | CASSYLPTGGNQPQHF
TRBJ1-1 | - | - | TRBV14 | TGTGCCAGCAGCCTCGGGTTGTCCACTGAAGCTTTCTTT | CASSLGLSTEAFF
TRBJ2-5 | TRBD1 | - | TRBV5-1 | TGCGCCAGCAGCTTGGGAGGGACAGGGCAAGAGACCCAGTACTTC | CASSLGGTGQETQYF
TRBJ1-1 | - | - | TRBV19 | TGTGCCAGTATGGAATCAGCGATGAACACTGAAGCTTTCTTT | CASMESAMNTEAFF
TRBJ1-1 | TRBD1 | once | TRBV5-8 | TGTGCCAGCAGCATCCGGGGACAGGGTCGTAGTGAAGCTTTCTTT | CASSIRGQGRSEAFF
TRBJ2-5 | - | - | TRBV6-1 | TGTGCCAGCAGTGAGTCAGGGCAAGAGACCCAGTACTTC | CASSESGQETQYF
TRBJ2-3 | TRBD2 | - | TRBV5-4 | TGTGCCAGCAGCTTGGAAGGGGCTAGCGGGGGGCCGGGGGATACGCAGTATTTT | CASSLEGASGGPGDTQYF
TRBJ1-1 | - | - | TRBV18 | TGTGCCAGCTCACTATGGGAGAACACTGAAGCTTTCTTT | CASSLWENTEAFF
TRBJ1-1 | TRBD1 | few | TRBV6-5 | TGTGCCAGCCTTACAACAGGGGGAGCTGAAGCTTTCTTT | CASLTTGGAEAFF
TRBJ1-5 | TRBD1 | - | TRBV18 | TGTGCCAGCTCCCAGGGACAGAGGAATCAGCCCCAGCATTTT | CASSQGQRNQPQHF
TRBJ2-7 | - | - | TRBV5-1 | TGCGCCAGCAGCTTGGTTCAGGGGCCCCACTACGAGCAGTACTTC | CASSLVQGPHYEQYF
TRBJ2-1 | - | - | TRBV9 | TGTGCCAGCAGCGTAGGTGGGAGCTACAATGAGCAGTTCTTC | CASSVGGSYNEQFF
TRBJ2-5 | TRBD2 | - | TRBV2 | TGTGCCAGCAGTCCGGGCCCCGGGGGGGAGACCCAGTACTTC | CASSPGPGGETQYF
TRBJ2-1 | TRBD2 | - | TRBV6-1 | TGTGCCAGCAGCCCAACTAGCGGGGAATACAATGAGCAGTTCTTC | CASSPTSGEYNEQFF